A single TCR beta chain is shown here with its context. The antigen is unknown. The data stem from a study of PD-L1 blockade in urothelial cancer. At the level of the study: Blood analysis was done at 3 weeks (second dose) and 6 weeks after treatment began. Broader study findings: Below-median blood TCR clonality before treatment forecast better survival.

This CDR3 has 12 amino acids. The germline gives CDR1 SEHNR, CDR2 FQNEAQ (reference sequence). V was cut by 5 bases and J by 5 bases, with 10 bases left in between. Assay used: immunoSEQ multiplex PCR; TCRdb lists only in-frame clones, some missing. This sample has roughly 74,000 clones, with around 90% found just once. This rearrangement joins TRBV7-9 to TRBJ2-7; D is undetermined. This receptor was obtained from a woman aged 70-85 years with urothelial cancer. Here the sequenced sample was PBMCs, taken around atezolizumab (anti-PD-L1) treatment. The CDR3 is CASSKDWHEQYF. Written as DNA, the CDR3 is TGTGCCAGCAGCAAAGACTGGCACGAGCAGTACTTC.